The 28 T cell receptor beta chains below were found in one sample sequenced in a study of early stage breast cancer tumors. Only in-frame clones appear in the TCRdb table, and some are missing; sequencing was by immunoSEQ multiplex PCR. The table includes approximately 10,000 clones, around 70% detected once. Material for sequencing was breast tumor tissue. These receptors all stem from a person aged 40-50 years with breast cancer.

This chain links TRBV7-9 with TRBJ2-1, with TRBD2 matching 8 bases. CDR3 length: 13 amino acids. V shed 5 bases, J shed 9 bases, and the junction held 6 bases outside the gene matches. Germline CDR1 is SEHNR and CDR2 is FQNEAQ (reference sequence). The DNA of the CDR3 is TGTGCCAGCAGCCAAGCACTAGCGGTTGAGCAGTTCTTC. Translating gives CASSQALAVEQFF.

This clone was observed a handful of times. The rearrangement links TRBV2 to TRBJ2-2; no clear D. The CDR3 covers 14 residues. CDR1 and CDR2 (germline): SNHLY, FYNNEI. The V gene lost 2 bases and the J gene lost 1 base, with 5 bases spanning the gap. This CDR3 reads CASSESLNTGELFF. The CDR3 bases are TGTGCCAGCAGTGAAAGCCTGAACACCGGGGAGCTGTTTTTT.

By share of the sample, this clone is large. This CDR3 is CASSLGGTGGNEQYF. In DNA, the CDR3 is TGTGCCAGCAGCTTAGGGGGGACAGGGGGTAACGAGCAGTACTTC. This chain uses TRBV7-2 with TRBJ2-7, with 11 bases matching TRBD1. Germline loops: CDR1 SGHTA, CDR2 FQGNSA. J gave up 5 bases and V 1 base, and 4 bases lay outside the gene matches. The CDR3 runs to 15 residues.

The CDR3 coding sequence is TGTGCCAGCAGCTTGGGTTGGGACAGTGACTTGGATCAGCCCCAGCATTTT. This sequence encodes CASSLGWDSDLDQPQHF. The J gene is TRBJ1-5, the V gene TRBV5-5; 7 bases align to TRBD1. The CDR3 sequence is 17 residues long. V was pared by 0 bases and J by 5 bases, with 11 bases of the junction left unmatched. Per the germline V gene, CDR1 is SGHKS and CDR2 is YYEKEE (reference sequence).

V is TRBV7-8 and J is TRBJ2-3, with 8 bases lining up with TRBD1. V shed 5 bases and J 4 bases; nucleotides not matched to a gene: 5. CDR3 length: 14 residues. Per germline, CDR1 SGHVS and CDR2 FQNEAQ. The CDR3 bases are TGTGCCAGCAGCCAGGGGGCTAGGGCAGATACGCAGTATTTT. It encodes CASSQGARADTQYF.

CDR3 amino acids: CASSVMKSRASNEQFF. The CDR3 nucleotides are TGTGCCAGCAGCGTAATGAAGAGTAGGGCGTCCAATGAGCAGTTCTTC. The chain combines TRBV9 with TRBJ2-1; no reliable D call. V gave up 1 base and J gave up 6 bases, with 17 bases separating them. CDR1 is SGDLS and CDR2 is YYNGEE in the germline V gene. This CDR3 region has 16 residues.

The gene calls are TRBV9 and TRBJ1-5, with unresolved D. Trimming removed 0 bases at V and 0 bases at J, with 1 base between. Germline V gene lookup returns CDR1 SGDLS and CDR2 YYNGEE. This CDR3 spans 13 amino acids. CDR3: CASSVGSNQPQHF. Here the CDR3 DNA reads TGTGCCAGCAGCGTAGGTAGCAATCAGCCCCAGCATTTT.

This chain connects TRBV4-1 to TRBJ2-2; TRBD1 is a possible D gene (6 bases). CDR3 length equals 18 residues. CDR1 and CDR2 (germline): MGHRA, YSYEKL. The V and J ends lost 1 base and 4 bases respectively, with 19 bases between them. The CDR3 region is CASSQGGIRGAGTGELFF. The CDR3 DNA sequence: TGCGCCAGCAGCCAAGGGGGTATCAGGGGCGCGGGCACCGGGGAGCTGTTTTTT.

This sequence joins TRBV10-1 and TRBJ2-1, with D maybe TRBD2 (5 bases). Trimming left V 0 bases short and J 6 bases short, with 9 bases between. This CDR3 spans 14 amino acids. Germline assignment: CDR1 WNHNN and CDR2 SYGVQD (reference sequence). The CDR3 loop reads CASSESEGLNEQFF. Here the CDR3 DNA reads TGCGCCAGCAGTGAGTCTGAAGGACTCAATGAGCAGTTCTTC.

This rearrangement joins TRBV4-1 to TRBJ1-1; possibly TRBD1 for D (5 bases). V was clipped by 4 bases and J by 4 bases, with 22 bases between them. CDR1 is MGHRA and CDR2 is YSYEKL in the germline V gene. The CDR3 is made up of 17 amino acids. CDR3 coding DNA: TGCGCCAGCAGCCCGTACTCCCTAGGGGAGGGAGGCACTGAAGCTTTCTTT. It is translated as CASSPYSLGEGGTEAFF.

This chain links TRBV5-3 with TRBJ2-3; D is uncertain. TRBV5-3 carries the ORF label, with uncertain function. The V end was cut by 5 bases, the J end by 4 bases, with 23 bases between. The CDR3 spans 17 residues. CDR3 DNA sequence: TGTGCCAGAAGACAAATCTCGGGCCTCCAATCGGCAGATACGCAGTATTTT. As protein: CARRQISGLQSADTQYF.

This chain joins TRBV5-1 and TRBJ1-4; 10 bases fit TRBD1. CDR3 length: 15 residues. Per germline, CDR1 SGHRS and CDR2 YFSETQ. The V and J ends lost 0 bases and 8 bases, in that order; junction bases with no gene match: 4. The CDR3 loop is CASSLEGTGVEKLFF. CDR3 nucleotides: TGCGCCAGCAGCTTGGAAGGGACAGGGGTCGAAAAACTGTTTTTT.

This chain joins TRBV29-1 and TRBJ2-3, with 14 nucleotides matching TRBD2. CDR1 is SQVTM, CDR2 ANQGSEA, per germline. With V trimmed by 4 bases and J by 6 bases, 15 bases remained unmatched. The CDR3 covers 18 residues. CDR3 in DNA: TGCAGCGTTGCAAGCCCGGGACTAGCGGGAGCGACGCGGGATACGCAGTATTTT. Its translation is CSVASPGLAGATRDTQYF.

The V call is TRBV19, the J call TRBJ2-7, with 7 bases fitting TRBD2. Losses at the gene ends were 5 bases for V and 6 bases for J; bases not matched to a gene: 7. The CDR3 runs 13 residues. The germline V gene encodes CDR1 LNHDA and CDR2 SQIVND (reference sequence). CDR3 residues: CASSVSGKGEQYF. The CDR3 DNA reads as TGTGCCAGTAGTGTAAGCGGGAAGGGCGAGCAGTACTTC. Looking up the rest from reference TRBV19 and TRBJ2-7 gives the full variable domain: DGGITQSPKYLFRKEGQNVTLSCEQNLNHDAMYWYRQDPGQGLRLIYYSQIVNDFQKGDIAEGYSVSREKKESFPLTVTSAQKNPTAFYLCASSVSGKGEQYFGPGTRLTVT.

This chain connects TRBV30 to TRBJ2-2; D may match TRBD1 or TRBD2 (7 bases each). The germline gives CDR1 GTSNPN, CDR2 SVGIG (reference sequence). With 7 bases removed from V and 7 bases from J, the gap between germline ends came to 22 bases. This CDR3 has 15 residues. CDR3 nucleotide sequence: TGTGCCTCCCAGGGGGGGGGAGGGCCGGTCGGGGAGCTGTTTTTT. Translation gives CASQGGGGPVGELFF.

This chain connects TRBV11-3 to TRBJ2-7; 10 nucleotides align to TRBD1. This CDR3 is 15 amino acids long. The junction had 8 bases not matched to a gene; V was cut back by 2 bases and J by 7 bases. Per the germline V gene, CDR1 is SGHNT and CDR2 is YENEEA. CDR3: CASSLPGTGAREQYF. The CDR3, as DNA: TGTGCCAGCAGCTTACCTGGGACAGGGGCGCGTGAGCAGTACTTC. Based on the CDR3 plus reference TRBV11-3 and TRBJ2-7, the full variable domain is EAGVVQSPRYKIIEKKQPVAFWCNPISGHNTLYWYLQNLGQGPELLIRYENEEAVDDSQLPKDRFSAERLKGVDSTLKIQPAELGDSAVYLCASSLPGTGAREQYFGPGTRLTVT.

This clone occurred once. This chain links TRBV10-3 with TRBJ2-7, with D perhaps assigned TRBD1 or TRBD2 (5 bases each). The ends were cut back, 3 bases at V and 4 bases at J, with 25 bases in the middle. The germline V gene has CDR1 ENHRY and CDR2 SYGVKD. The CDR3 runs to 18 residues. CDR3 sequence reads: CAISDGTGPLVSLYEQYF. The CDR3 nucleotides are TGTGCCATCAGTGATGGGACCGGACCTCTAGTATCTTTGTACGAGCAGTACTTC.

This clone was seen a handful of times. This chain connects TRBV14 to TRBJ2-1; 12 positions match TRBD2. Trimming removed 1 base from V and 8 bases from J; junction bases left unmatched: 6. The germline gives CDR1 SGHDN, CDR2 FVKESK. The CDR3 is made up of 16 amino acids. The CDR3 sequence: CASSQVPTSGSDEQFF. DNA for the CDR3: TGTGCCAGCAGCCAAGTCCCGACTAGCGGGAGCGATGAGCAGTTCTTC.

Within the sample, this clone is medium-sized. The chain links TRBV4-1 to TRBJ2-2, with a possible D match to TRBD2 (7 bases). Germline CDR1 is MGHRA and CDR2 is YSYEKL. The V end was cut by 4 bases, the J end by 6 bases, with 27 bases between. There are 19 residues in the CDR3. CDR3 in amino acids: CASSPSPGESGMFPGELFF. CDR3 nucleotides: TGCGCCAGCAGCCCATCACCAGGGGAGAGCGGGATGTTCCCCGGGGAGCTGTTTTTT.

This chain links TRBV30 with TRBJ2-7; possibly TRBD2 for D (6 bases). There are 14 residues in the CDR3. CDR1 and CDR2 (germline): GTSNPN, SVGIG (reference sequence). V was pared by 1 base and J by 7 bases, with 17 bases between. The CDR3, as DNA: TGTGCCTGGAGTGAGCTAGCGATTTCGGGAGAGCAGTACTTC. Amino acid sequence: CAWSELAISGEQYF.

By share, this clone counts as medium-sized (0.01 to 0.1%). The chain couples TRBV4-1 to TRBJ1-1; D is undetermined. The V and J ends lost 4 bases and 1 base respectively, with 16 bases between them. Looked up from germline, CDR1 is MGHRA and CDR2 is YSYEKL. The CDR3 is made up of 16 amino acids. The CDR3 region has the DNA TGCGCCAGCAGCCCACAAACCACTCAGCGGAACACTGAAGCTTTCTTT. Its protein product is CASSPQTTQRNTEAFF.

CDR3 sequence (DNA): TGTGCCACCTCGGAGGCTAGCGGAAGCACAGATACGCAGTATTTT. Amino acids: CATSEASGSTDTQYF. The chain employs TRBV6-1 and TRBJ2-3; 7 positions match TRBD2. The germline gives CDR1 MNHNS, CDR2 SASEGT. The CDR3 loop spans 15 amino acids. J lost 0 bases, V lost 10 bases, and 10 bases had no gene match.

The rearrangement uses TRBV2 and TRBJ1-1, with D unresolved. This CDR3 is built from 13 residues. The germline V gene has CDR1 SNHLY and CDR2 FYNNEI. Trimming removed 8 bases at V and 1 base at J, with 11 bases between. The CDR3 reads CASGRTENTEAFF. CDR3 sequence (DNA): TGTGCCAGCGGACGAACGGAGAACACTGAAGCTTTCTTT.

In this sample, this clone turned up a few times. The CDR3 loop is CASSSGLEADTQYF. CDR3 coding DNA: TGTGCCAGCAGCTCGGGACTAGAGGCAGATACGCAGTATTTT. The J gene is TRBJ2-3, the V gene TRBV7-2, with 8 bases aligning to TRBD2. Germline V gene data show CDR1 as SGHTA and CDR2 as FQGNSA. This CDR3 has 14 amino acids. V trimming: 4 bases; J trimming: 4 bases; junction bases outside the gene matches: 4.

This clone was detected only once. The CDR3 reads CASSQGLAGADTQYF. The DNA for the CDR3 is TGTGCCAGCAGCCAAGGACTAGCGGGAGCAGATACGCAGTATTTT. The rearrangement uses TRBV4-2 and TRBJ2-3; 12 bases align to TRBD2. J gave up 4 bases and V 1 base, and 0 bases lay outside the gene matches. The germline V gene encodes CDR1 LGHNA and CDR2 YNFKEQ. This CDR3 comprises 15 residues.

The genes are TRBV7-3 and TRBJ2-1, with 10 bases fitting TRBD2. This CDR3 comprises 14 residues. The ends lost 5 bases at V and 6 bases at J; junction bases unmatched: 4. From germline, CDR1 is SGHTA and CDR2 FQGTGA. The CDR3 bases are TGTGCCAGCAGCCCCGGACTAGCGGTCAATGAGCAGTTCTTC. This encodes CASSPGLAVNEQFF. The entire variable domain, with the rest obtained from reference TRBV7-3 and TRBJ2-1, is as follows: GAGVSQTPSNKVTEKGKYVELRCDPISGHTALYWYRQSLGQGPEFLIYFQGTGAADDSGLPNDRFFAVRPEGSVSTLKIQRTERGDSAVYLCASSPGLAVNEQFFGPGTRLTVL.

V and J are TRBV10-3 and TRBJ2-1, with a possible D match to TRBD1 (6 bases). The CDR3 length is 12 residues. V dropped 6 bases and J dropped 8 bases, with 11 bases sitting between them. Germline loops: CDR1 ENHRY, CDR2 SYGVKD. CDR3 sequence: CAIRGQSDEQFF. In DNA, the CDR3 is TGTGCCATCAGAGGACAGAGTGATGAGCAGTTCTTC.

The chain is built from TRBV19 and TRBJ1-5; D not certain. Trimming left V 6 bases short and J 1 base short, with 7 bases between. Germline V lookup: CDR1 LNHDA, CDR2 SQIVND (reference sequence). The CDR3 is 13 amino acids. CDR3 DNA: TGTGCCAGTAGGTCCAACAGCAATCAGCCCCAGCATTTT. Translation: CASRSNSNQPQHF.